The rows below give T cell receptor beta chains drawn from one sample of a study of blood T cell repertoires in COVID-19. The repertoire was sequenced with immunoSEQ multiplex PCR; TCRdb's copy has only in-frame clones and lacks some. The profile covers approximately 110,000 clones, with around 83% appearing a single time and over 2% taken by the ten largest. The sequencing input was peripheral blood. Receptors were obtained from a human donor in a cohort sampled during active COVID-19. CDR3s include the opening cysteine and the closing phenylalanine or tryptophan. The D gene is left open where the match is weak. Size values are once, few and many counts, or a class for expanded clones, and some rows have none.

clone_size j_call d_call cdr3_length v_call cdr3_nt cdr3_aa
few TRBJ1-1 TRBD1 15 TRBV13 TGTGCCAGCAGCTATACAGGGGCCCCGAACACTGAAGCTTTCTTT CASSYTGAPNTEAFF
. TRBJ2-1 . 15 TRBV10-1 TGCGCCAGCAGTGAGAATAGCGGTAAAGTCGATGAGCAGTTCTTC CASSENSGKVDEQFF
. TRBJ2-5 . 12 TRBV15 TGTGCCACCAGCAGACTCCCCGAGACCCAGTACTTC CATSRLPETQYF
. TRBJ2-1 TRBD2 16 TRBV7-9 TGTGCCAGCAGCCATACGGGGAGGGTTCCCTACAATGAGCAGTTCTTC CASSHTGRVPYNEQFF
. TRBJ1-1 TRBD1 15 TRBV7-3 TGTGCCAGCAGCTTAACGGGGGACAGGATGGGACGAGTCTTCTTT CASSLTGDRMGRVFF
. TRBJ2-4 TRBD1 15 TRBV5-1 TGCGCCAGCAGCTTATTACAAGGGGGCCAAAACATTCAGTACTTC CASSLLQGGQNIQYF
. TRBJ2-3 . 15 TRBV5-6 TGTGCCAGCAGCTTCGGGGGGCGGGGCACAGATACGCAGTATTTT CASSFGGRGTDTQYF
. TRBJ1-2 . 14 TRBV28 TGTGCCACCTCCCACGGGAGTAACGTCTATGGCTACACCTTC CATSHGSNVYGYTF
. TRBJ1-2 TRBD1 15 TRBV18 TGTGCCAGCTCACCACCTCTAAGCACAGGGGATGGCTACACCTTC CASSPPLSTGDGYTF
. TRBJ1-1 . 12 TRBV5-1 TGCGCCAGCAGCGAGCCCAACACTGAAGCTTTCTTT CASSEPNTEAFF
. TRBJ2-2 . 13 TRBV7-9 TGTGCCAGCAGCTTAGCCGCGACCGGGGAGCTGTTTTTT CASSLAATGELFF
. TRBJ2-3 TRBD2 17 TRBV9 TGTGCCAGCAGCGTAAGGCAAGCGGGGGGGCCGATCGATACGCAGTATTTT CASSVRQAGGPIDTQYF
. TRBJ2-2 . 15 TRBV18 TGTGCCAGCTCACCGGACAGACAGAACACCGGGGAGCTGTTTTTT CASSPDRQNTGELFF
. TRBJ1-1 . 15 TRBV4-1 TGCGCCAGCAGCCAAGATGGGGGGGCGAACACTGAAGCTTTCTTT CASSQDGGANTEAFF
. TRBJ2-5 TRBD2 14 TRBV6-4 TGTGCCAGCCTCTCTTCAGCGGGAGAAGAGACCCAGTACTTC CASLSSAGEETQYF
. TRBJ2-1 TRBD1 15 TRBV9 TGTGCCAGCAGCGTAGGACAGGGGGCCTACAATGAGCAGTTCTTC CASSVGQGAYNEQFF
. TRBJ2-7 TRBD2 17 TRBV7-2 TGTGCCAGCAGCACCGGGACTAGCGGGGGGAGCTCCTACGAGCAGTACTTC CASSTGTSGGSSYEQYF
. TRBJ1-2 . 13 TRBV28 TGTGCCAGCAGAATTTCCGGAGGGTCTGGCTACACCTTC CASRISGGSGYTF
few TRBJ1-1 . 14 TRBV5-4 TGTGCCAGCAGCTTGGAACTGCTGAACACTGAAGCTTTCTTT CASSLELLNTEAFF
. TRBJ1-1 . 13 TRBV10-1 TGCGCCAGCAGTTTTGGGGCAAACACTGAAGCTTTCTTT CASSFGANTEAFF
few TRBJ1-5 . 12 TRBV14 TGTGCCAGCAGTAGTTTCGGTCAGCCCCAGCATTTT CASSSFGQPQHF
. TRBJ1-2 TRBD1 13 TRBV28 TGTGCCAGCAGCTCCGGGACAGATTATGGCTACACCTTC CASSSGTDYGYTF
. TRBJ1-2 TRBD1 13 TRBV19 TGTGCCGCAAGGACAGGGTGGGGCGATGGCTACACCTTC CAARTGWGDGYTF
. TRBJ2-7 TRBD1 14 TRBV9 TGTGCCAGCAGCCCCCGGACAGGGGAAAACGAGCAGTACTTC CASSPRTGENEQYF
. TRBJ2-3 . 13 TRBV24-1 TGTGCCACCAGATCGACTAGTGCAGATACGCAGTATTTT CATRSTSADTQYF
. TRBJ1-1 TRBD1 15 TRBV5-1 TGCGCCAGCAGCATAGGACAGGAACGTCCGATTCTAGCTTTCTTT CASSIGQERPILAFF
few TRBJ1-3 . 15 TRBV4-1 TGCGCCAGCAGCCGCACACAGGTCGCAGGAAACACCATATATTTT CASSRTQVAGNTIYF
. TRBJ2-5 TRBD1 11 TRBV29-1 TGCAGCGCCTACAGGGGGGAGACCCAGTACTTC CSAYRGETQYF
. TRBJ1-5 TRBD1 15 TRBV19 TGTGCCAGTAGTATAAGGGGGCTTGGCAATCAGCCCCAGCATTTT CASSIRGLGNQPQHF
. TRBJ2-1 TRBD2 16 TRBV11-3 TGTGCCAGCAGCTTAGGCGGTAGCGGGAGGCCTCCGGAGCAGTTCTTC CASSLGGSGRPPEQFF
few TRBJ1-4 TRBD1 14 TRBV6-4 TGTGCCAGTGACAGGGCGAGGGTGGGTGAAAAACTGTTTTTT CASDRARVGEKLFF
. TRBJ2-7 TRBD1 14 TRBV5-1 TGCGCCAGCAGCTTGGGACAGGGGGGGTACGAGCAGTACTTC CASSLGQGGYEQYF
. TRBJ2-1 TRBD2 15 TRBV7-2 TGTGCCAGCAGCGTTATAGCGGGGGGTCACAATGAGCAGTTCTTC CASSVIAGGHNEQFF
. TRBJ1-5 . 15 TRBV19 TGTGCCAGTAGTATAGAAGGGGGGGGCAATCAGCCCCAGCATTTT CASSIEGGGNQPQHF
. TRBJ2-2 TRBD1 16 TRBV6-1 TGTGCCAGCAGTGGGTTTAGGACAGGGGTGACCGGGGAGCTGTTTTTT CASSGFRTGVTGELFF
few TRBJ2-7 . 13 TRBV19 TGTGCCAGTAGTATTAGGGGAACCTACGAGCAGTACTTC CASSIRGTYEQYF
. TRBJ1-5 . 12 TRBV28 TGTGCCAGCATTATGCAGGGTCAGCCCCAGCATTTT CASIMQGQPQHF
. TRBJ1-2 TRBD1 15 TRBV3-1/TRBV3-2 TGTGCCAGCAGCCCCCGGGACAGGTTAAACTATGGCTACACCTTC CASSPRDRLNYGYTF
once TRBJ2-3 TRBD2 15 TRBV7-3 TGTGCCAGCAGCATTAGCGGGGGAATGACAGATACGCAGTATTTT CASSISGGMTDTQYF
. TRBJ2-3 . 14 TRBV5-5 TGTGCCAGCAGCCTTACTAGCTCTACAGATACGCAGTATTTT CASSLTSSTDTQYF
. TRBJ1-1 TRBD1 15 TRBV19 TGTGCCAGTAGTAACCCCGGACAGGGAAAAACTGAAGCTTTCTTT CASSNPGQGKTEAFF
. TRBJ2-4 TRBD2 19 TRBV6-2/TRBV6-3 TGTGCCAGCAGTTATGTGCGGGGGACTACCCAGCTAGCCAAAAACATTCAGTACTTC CASSYVRGTTQLAKNIQYF
. TRBJ2-2 . 15 TRBV6-5 TGTGCCAGCAGTTACTCGAAGGCAGGGGCCGGGGAGCTGTTTTTT CASSYSKAGAGELFF
. TRBJ2-5 TRBD2 14 TRBV19 TGTGCCAGTAGTGGGACTATACTCAGTGAGACCCAGTACTTC CASSGTILSETQYF
once TRBJ1-1 . 13 TRBV27 TGTGCCAGCAGTACTAGAGGGAGGACTGAAGCTTTCTTT CASSTRGRTEAFF